This TCR beta chain was recorded in a study of blood T cell repertoires in COVID-19. Background on the study: Both acute and convalescent COVID-19 samples were obtained from the United States, Italy and Spain. Sources were T cells, B-cell-depleted T cells, or PBMCs; the material itself was cDNA or gDNA.

The V segment lost 5 bases and the J segment 2 bases; nucleotides outside the gene matches: 4. The V gene's germline CDR1 is MNHEY and CDR2 SMNVEV (reference sequence). This CDR3 has 14 residues. Seattle patients were enrolled during active infection and followed longitudinally. This clone was observed once. Other nucleotide sequences from this sample produce the same CDR3. Profiling relied on immunoSEQ multiplex PCR, and the TCRdb table lists in-frame clones only, not all of them. Of about 400,000 clones listed, roughly 90% are singletons. This receptor was taken from a woman aged 60-75 years with COVID-19, enrolled during active disease. Sequenced material: peripheral blood. The V gene is TRBV27, the J gene TRBJ2-7, with 9 positions matching TRBD1. CDR3 nucleotides: TGTGCCAGCAGTCCGGGACAGGGCGCCTACGAGCAGTACTTC. Translated, it gives CASSPGQGAYEQYF.